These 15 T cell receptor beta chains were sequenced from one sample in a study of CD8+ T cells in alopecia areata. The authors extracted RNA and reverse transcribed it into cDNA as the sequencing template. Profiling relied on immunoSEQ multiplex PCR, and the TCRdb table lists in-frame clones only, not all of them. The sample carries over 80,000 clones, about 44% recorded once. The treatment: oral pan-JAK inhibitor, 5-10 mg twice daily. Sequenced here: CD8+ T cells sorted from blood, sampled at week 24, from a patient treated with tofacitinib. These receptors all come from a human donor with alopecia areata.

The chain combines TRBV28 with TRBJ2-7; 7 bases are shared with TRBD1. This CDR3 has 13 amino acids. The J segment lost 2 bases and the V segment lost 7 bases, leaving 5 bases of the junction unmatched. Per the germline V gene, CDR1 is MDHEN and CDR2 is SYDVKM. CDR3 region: CASTARGTYEQYF. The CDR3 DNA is TGTGCCAGCACGGCCAGGGGGACCTACGAGCAGTACTTC.

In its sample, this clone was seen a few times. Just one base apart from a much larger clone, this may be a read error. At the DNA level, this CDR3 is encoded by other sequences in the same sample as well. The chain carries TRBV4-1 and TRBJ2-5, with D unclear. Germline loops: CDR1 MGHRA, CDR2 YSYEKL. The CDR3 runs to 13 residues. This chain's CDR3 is CASSQGQQETQYF. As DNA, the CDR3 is TGTGCCAGCAGCCAAGGTCAGCAAGAGACCCAGTACTTC.

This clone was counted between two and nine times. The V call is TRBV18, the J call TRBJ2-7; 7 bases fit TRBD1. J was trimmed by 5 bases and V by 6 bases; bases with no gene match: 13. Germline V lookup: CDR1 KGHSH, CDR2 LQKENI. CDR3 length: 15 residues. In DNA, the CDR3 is TGTGCCAGCTCGCGGACCGGGACAGATAGGGACGAGCAGTACTTC. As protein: CASSRTGTDRDEQYF.

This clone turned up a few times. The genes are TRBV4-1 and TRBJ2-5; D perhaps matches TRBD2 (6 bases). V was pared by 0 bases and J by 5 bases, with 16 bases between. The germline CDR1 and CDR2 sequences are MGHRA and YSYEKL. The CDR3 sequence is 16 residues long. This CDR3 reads CASSQDDGRGSETQYF. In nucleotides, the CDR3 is TGCGCCAGCAGCCAAGATGATGGGCGGGGTAGCGAGACCCAGTACTTC.

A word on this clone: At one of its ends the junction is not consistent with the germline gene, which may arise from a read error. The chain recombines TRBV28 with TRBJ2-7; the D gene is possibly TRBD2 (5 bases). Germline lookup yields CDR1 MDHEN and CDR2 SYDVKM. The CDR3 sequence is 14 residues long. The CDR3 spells CASTHRTDSYGQYF. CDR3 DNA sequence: TGTGCCAGCACCCACCGAACGGACTCCTACGGGCAGTACTTC.

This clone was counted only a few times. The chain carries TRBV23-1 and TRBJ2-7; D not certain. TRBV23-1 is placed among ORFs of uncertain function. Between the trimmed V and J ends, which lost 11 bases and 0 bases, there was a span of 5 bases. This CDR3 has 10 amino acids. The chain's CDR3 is CARTSYEQYF. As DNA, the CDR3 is TGCGCCCGAACCTCCTACGAGCAGTACTTC.

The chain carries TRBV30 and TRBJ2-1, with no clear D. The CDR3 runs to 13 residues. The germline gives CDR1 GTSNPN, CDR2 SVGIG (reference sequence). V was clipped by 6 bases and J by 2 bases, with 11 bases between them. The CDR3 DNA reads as TGTGCCTGTAACCATATTCCCTACAATGAGCAGTTCTTC. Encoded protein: CACNHIPYNEQFF.

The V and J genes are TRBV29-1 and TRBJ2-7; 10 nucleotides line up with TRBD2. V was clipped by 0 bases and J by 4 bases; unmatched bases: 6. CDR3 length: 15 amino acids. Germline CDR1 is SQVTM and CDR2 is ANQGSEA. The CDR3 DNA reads TGCAGCGTTGAAGATCAAACTAGCGGGGAGTACGAGCAGTACTTC. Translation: CSVEDQTSGEYEQYF.

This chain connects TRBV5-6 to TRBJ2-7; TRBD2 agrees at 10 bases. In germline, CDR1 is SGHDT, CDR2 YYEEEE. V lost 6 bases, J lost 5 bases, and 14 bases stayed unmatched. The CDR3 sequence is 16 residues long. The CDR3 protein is CASTHQPGLARNEQYF. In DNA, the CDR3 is TGTGCCAGCACCCACCAACCGGGACTAGCGCGAAACGAGCAGTACTTC.

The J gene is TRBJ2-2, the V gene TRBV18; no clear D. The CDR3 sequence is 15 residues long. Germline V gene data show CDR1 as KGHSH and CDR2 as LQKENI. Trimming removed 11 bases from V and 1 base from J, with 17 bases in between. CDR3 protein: CAGTSERRNTGELFF. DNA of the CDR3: TGTGCCGGCACGTCCGAGCGACGGAACACCGGGGAGCTGTTTTTT. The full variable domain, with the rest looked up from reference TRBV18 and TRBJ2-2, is NAGVMQNPRHLVRRRGQEARLRCSPMKGHSHVYWYRQLPEEGLKFMVYLQKENIIDESGMPKERFSAEFPKEGPSILRIQQVVRGDSAAYFCAGTSERRNTGELFFGEGSRLTVL.

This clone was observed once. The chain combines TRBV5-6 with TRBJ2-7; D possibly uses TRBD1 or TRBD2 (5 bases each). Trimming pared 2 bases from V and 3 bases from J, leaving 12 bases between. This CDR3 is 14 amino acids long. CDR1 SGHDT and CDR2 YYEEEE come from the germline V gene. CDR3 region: CASSFRQRNYEQYF. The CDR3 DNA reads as TGTGCCAGCAGCTTTAGACAGCGGAACTACGAGCAGTACTTC.

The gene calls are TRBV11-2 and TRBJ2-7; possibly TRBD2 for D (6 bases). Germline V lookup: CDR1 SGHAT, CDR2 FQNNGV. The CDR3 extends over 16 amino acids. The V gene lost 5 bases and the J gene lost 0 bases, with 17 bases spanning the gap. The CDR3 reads CASSQDSTSPSYEQYF. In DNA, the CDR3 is TGTGCCAGCAGCCAAGATTCGACTAGTCCCTCCTACGAGCAGTACTTC. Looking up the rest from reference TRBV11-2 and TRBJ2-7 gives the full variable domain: EAGVAQSPRYKIIEKRQSVAFWCNPISGHATLYWYQQILGQGPKLLIQFQNNGVVDDSQLPKDRFSAERLKGVDSTLKIQPAKLEDSAVYLCASSQDSTSPSYEQYFGPGTRLTVT.

CDR3 in DNA: TGTGCCAGCAGTGAGGAACCTGAAGGTGGGGGGAATGAGCAGTTCTTC. It is translated as CASSEEPEGGGNEQFF. V gene TRBV6-4 combines with J gene TRBJ2-1, with D perhaps matching TRBD2 (6 bases). Between the trimmed V and J ends, which lost 3 bases and 7 bases, there was a span of 19 bases. There are 16 residues in the CDR3. The V gene's germline CDR1 is MRHNA and CDR2 SNTAGT.

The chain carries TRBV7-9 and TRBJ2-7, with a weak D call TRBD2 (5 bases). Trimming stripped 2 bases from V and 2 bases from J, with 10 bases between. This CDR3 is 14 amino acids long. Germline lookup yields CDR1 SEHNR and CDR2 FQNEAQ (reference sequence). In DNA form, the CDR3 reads TGTGCCAGCAGCTTACCTAGCCGGCCCTACGAGCAGTACTTC. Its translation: CASSLPSRPYEQYF.

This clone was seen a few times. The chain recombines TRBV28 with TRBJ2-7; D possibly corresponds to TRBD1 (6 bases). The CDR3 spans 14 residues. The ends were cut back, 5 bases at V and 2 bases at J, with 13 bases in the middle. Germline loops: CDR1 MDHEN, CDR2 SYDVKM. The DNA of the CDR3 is TGTGCCAGCAGTACCGGACAGCATACCTACGAGCAGTACTTC. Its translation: CASSTGQHTYEQYF. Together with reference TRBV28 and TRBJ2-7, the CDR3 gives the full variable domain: DVKVTQSSRYLVKRTGEKVFLECVQDMDHENMFWYRQDPGLGLRLIYFSYDVKMKEKGDIPEGYSVSREKKERFSLILESASTNQTSMYLCASSTGQHTYEQYFGPGTRLTVT.